Shown below are 21 T cell receptor beta chains from a single sample sequenced in a study of cytomegalovirus exposure and HLA in healthy donors. PCR primers comprised 60 Vbeta and 13 Jbeta primers. Using immunoSEQ multiplex PCR, the repertoire was profiled, and TCRdb retains in-frame clones only, with some absent. The top ten clones hold about 7% of a sample with just under 95,000 clones, over 75% of them seen once. Sequencing used PBMCs. The receptors shown here come from a man in his fifties in good health and CMV-seropositive.

This rearrangement joins TRBV30 to TRBJ1-2; D is undetermined. V lost 2 bases and J 0 bases, leaving 7 bases between the germline ends. CDR3 length equals 13 residues. CDR1 and CDR2 (germline): GTSNPN, SVGIG (reference sequence). CDR3 sequence reads: CAWSHRANYGYTF. In DNA, the CDR3 is TGTGCCTGGAGTCACAGAGCTAACTATGGCTACACCTTC.

The chain recombines TRBV9 with TRBJ1-6; D remains unclear. Trimming pared 0 bases from V and 7 bases from J, leaving 11 bases between. CDR3 length equals 15 residues. Germline V lookup: CDR1 SGDLS, CDR2 YYNGEE. The CDR3: CASSVEEGLNSPLHF. The CDR3 DNA reads TGTGCCAGCAGCGTAGAGGAGGGCCTAAATTCACCCCTCCACTTT. Filled out from reference TRBV9 and TRBJ1-6, the complete variable domain reads DSGVTQTPKHLITATGQRVTLRCSPRSGDLSVYWYQQSLDQGLQFLIQYYNGEERAKGNILERFSAQQFPDLHSELNLSSLELGDSALYFCASSVEEGLNSPLHFGNGTRLTVT.

J is TRBJ2-7 and V is TRBV19; 7 nucleotides agree with TRBD1. The germline V gene has CDR1 LNHDA and CDR2 SQIVND (reference sequence). The CDR3 spans 15 residues. V shed 6 bases, J shed 2 bases, and the junction held 10 bases outside the gene matches. For the CDR3, the DNA is TGTGCCAGTAGAGGGAAAGGGACAGCCACCTACGAGCAGTACTTC. Translation gives CASRGKGTATYEQYF.

This chain connects TRBV19 to TRBJ1-2; 7 bases agree with TRBD1. V shed 4 bases, J shed 6 bases, and the junction held 5 bases outside the gene matches. The CDR3 extends over 13 amino acids. Looked up from germline, CDR1 is LNHDA and CDR2 is SQIVND (reference sequence). CDR3 in DNA: TGTGCCAGTAGTACAGGGGGTAGTGATGGCTACACCTTC. Protein sequence: CASSTGGSDGYTF.

This clone was observed a handful of times. The genes are TRBV5-6 and TRBJ1-1; 8 nucleotides agree with TRBD1. V was clipped by 3 bases and J by 7 bases; unmatched bases: 14. This CDR3 comprises 16 residues. The germline V gene has CDR1 SGHDT and CDR2 YYEEEE. CDR3 sequence reads: CASSYDRGRSIIEAFF. CDR3 sequence (DNA): TGTGCCAGCAGCTACGACAGGGGAAGATCAATTATTGAAGCTTTCTTT.

The V and J genes are TRBV30 and TRBJ2-1; the D gene is possibly TRBD2 (6 bases). This CDR3 comprises 12 residues. The germline V gene has CDR1 GTSNPN and CDR2 SVGIG (reference sequence). V lost 4 bases, J lost 7 bases, and 11 bases lay in between. The CDR3 is CAWKAEGNEQFF. The CDR3 DNA reads TGTGCCTGGAAAGCGGAGGGGAATGAGCAGTTCTTC. Filled out from reference TRBV30 and TRBJ2-1, the complete variable domain reads SQTIHQWPATLVQPVGSPLSLECTVEGTSNPNLYWYRQAAGRGLQLLFYSVGIGQISSEVPQNLSASRPQDRQFILSSKKLLLSDSGFYLCAWKAEGNEQFFGPGTRLTVL.

J is TRBJ1-4 and V is TRBV7-9; 9 bases agree with TRBD1. Trimming cost V 0 bases and J 6 bases; bases outside gene matches: 8. This CDR3 has 17 amino acids. CDR1 and CDR2 from the germline V gene are SEHNR and FQNEAQ (reference sequence). CDR3 in amino acids: CASSLAMGQGVYEKLFF. The CDR3 bases are TGTGCCAGCAGCTTAGCGATGGGACAGGGAGTTTATGAAAAACTGTTTTTT.

J is TRBJ2-1 and V is TRBV4-2, with D perhaps TRBD1 (5 bases). Between the trimmed V and J ends, which lost 1 base and 6 bases, there was a span of 16 bases. The CDR3 runs to 16 residues. Germline-derived CDR1 and CDR2 are LGHNA and YNFKEQ. CDR3 DNA: TGTGCCAGCAGCCAAGGTGGATCAGGGCTGGCCAATGAGCAGTTCTTC. It codes for CASSQGGSGLANEQFF.

The CDR3 DNA sequence: TGTGCCAGCAGTTACCTAGGTCTTAACACCGGGGAGCTGTTTTTT. Translation gives CASSYLGLNTGELFF. This sequence joins TRBV6-5 and TRBJ2-2; no definite D call. In germline, CDR1 is MNHEY, CDR2 SVGAGI. The CDR3 spans 15 residues. V was trimmed by 2 bases and J by 2 bases, leaving 9 bases between them.

The rearrangement joins TRBV15 to TRBJ2-1; D call uncertain. The CDR3 spans 15 residues. V lost 1 base and J 0 bases, leaving 7 bases between the germline ends. The V gene's germline CDR1 is LNHNV and CDR2 YYDKDF (reference sequence). The chain's CDR3 is CATSRGRSSYNEQFF. CDR3 DNA sequence: TGTGCCACCAGCAGAGGGCGGAGCTCCTACAATGAGCAGTTCTTC.

The chain carries TRBV18 and TRBJ2-4; D might be TRBD1 (5 bases). CDR1 KGHSH and CDR2 LQKENI come from the germline V gene. This CDR3 has 15 amino acids. V was shortened by 3 bases and J by 2 bases, with 11 bases between the two germline ends. The CDR3, as DNA: TGTGCCAGCTCACCGCTACAGGTGTCCAAAAACATTCAGTACTTC. This sequence encodes CASSPLQVSKNIQYF.

This sequence joins TRBV7-2 and TRBJ1-3; 7 nucleotides align to TRBD1. The V gene's germline CDR1 is SGHTA and CDR2 FQGNSA. V was clipped by 3 bases and J by 3 bases; unmatched bases: 14. CDR3 size: 18 residues. This chain's CDR3 is CASSFSPPDRVVGNTIYF. CDR3 sequence (DNA): TGTGCCAGCAGCTTTTCACCACCCGACAGGGTGGTTGGAAACACCATATATTTT.

The chain couples TRBV2 to TRBJ2-1, with D possibly TRBD1 on 5 matching bases. The ends were cut back, 4 bases at V and 3 bases at J, with 7 bases in the middle. From germline, CDR1 is SNHLY and CDR2 FYNNEI. The CDR3 runs to 13 residues. The CDR3 loop reads CASSAQVYNEQFF. CDR3 DNA: TGTGCCAGCAGTGCACAGGTCTACAATGAGCAGTTCTTC.

The chain uses TRBV29-1 and TRBJ2-2; D might be TRBD1 (5 bases). The CDR3 contains 14 residues. V was clipped by 6 bases and J by 0 bases, with 11 bases between them. The germline gives CDR1 SQVTM, CDR2 ANQGSEA. The CDR3 bases are TGCAGCGTACATGACAGAGCGAACACCGGGGAGCTGTTTTTT. Protein: CSVHDRANTGELFF.

This clone was recorded a few times. The chain joins TRBV10-3 to TRBJ2-3, with D tentatively TRBD2 (6 bases). This CDR3 is built from 13 residues. CDR1 and CDR2 (germline): ENHRY, SYGVKD. Trimming took off 10 bases at V and 1 base at J, with 12 bases between the two ends. The CDR3 spells CATRREGTDTQYF. The CDR3 region has the DNA TGTGCCACCCGCAGGGAGGGCACAGATACGCAGTATTTT.

This chain uses TRBV4-3 with TRBJ2-5; 9 bases agree with TRBD2. The J call may be incorrect, as the DNA end agrees better with TRBJ2-7. Germline lookup yields CDR1 LGHNA and CDR2 YSLEER. CDR3 length: 17 amino acids. CDR3: CASSQERGGNGAYEQYF. The CDR3, as DNA: TGCGCCAGCAGCCAAGAGCGGGGGGGGAATGGGGCCTACGAGCAGTACTTC.

The chain links TRBV7-7 to TRBJ2-7; possible D gene TRBD1, 6 bases. Between the trimmed V and J ends, which lost 5 bases and 0 bases, there was a span of 14 bases. The CDR3 consists of 15 residues. CDR1 is SSHAT and CDR2 is FNYEAQ in the germline V gene (reference sequence). CDR3: CASSPRTAFSYEQYF. DNA of the CDR3: TGTGCCAGCAGCCCCCGGACAGCTTTCTCCTACGAGCAGTACTTC.

The chain recombines TRBV18 with TRBJ1-1; D is uncertain. V dropped 3 bases and J dropped 0 bases, with 5 bases sitting between them. Germline V gene data show CDR1 as KGHSH and CDR2 as LQKENI. The CDR3 spans 13 residues. CDR3 sequence (DNA): TGTGCCAGCTCACCCTTAATGAACACTGAAGCTTTCTTT. Its protein is CASSPLMNTEAFF.

The chain is built from TRBV6-5 and TRBJ1-5; weak D call: TRBD1 (5 bases). Germline CDR1 reads MNHEY; CDR2 reads SVGAGI. Trimming cost V 4 bases and J 6 bases, with 10 bases left between them. The CDR3 is made up of 13 amino acids. In DNA form, the CDR3 reads TGTGCCAGCAGTTCTAGCGACAGTCAGCCCCAGCATTTT. Translating gives CASSSSDSQPQHF.

J is TRBJ1-4 and V is TRBV29-1; D perhaps matches TRBD1 (5 bases). The CDR3 has 13 residues. With 4 bases removed from V and 8 bases from J, the gap between germline ends came to 14 bases. Germline V gene lookup returns CDR1 SQVTM and CDR2 ANQGSEA. For the CDR3, the DNA is TGCAGCGTTGGCCAGAACGGGGGAGAAAAACTGTTTTTT. Protein: CSVGQNGGEKLFF.

This clone was detected once. This chain connects TRBV7-6 to TRBJ2-7; D possibly corresponds to TRBD2 (6 bases). This CDR3 is built from 12 residues. V lost 5 bases to trimming and J lost 4 bases, with 9 bases between them. Germline CDR1 and CDR2: SGHVS and FNYEAQ. This CDR3 is CASSPEGYEQYF. The DNA of the CDR3 is TGTGCCAGCAGCCCGGAGGGTTACGAGCAGTACTTC.